In this sample, the clone carrying this TCR beta chain is medium-sized. Its matching antigen is unknown. The sample originates from a study of early T cells in non-severe SARS-CoV-2 infection. Study at large: The sequenced material was bulk RNA from unsorted whole blood, and its chains were unpaired. Study results and caveats: Reliance on VDJdb matching favored anti-spike CD8 responses; private and CD4 specificities were missed.

Separate cDNA molecules each had unique molecular identifiers attached to them. One entry per CDR3 protein, called by TCRdb with MiXCR from the 5' RACE reads. This repertoire shows approximately 15,000 distinct CDR3 sequences, around 5.6% found once; its top ten account for roughly 7.5%. CDR1 and CDR2 (germline): SGHTA, FQGNSA. The V end lost 5 bases, the J end lost 6 bases, and 10 bases lay between the germline ends. The CDR3 extends over 12 amino acids. The sequence was obtained from an adult who was a healthcare worker with PCR-confirmed SARS-CoV-2 infection or an uninfected control (not recorded which). The sequenced sample was whole blood, obtained at baseline. The V call is TRBV7-2, the J call TRBJ1-1; D not resolved. Here the CDR3 reads CASSPGIAEAFF. The CDR3 nucleotides read TGTGCCAGCAGCCCGGGGATAGCTGAAGCTTTCTTT.